The T cell receptor (beta chain) described here comes from a study of Ad26.COV2.S vaccination and SARS-CoV-2 variants. This CDR3 comprises 17 residues. CDR1 and CDR2 (germline): MDHEN, SYDVKM. The junction had 14 bases not matched to a gene; V was cut back by 8 bases and J by 2 bases. As for treatment: around 19 received Ad26.COV2.S at low or high dose, single or two shots; about 5 received placebo; per-sample allocation not given. Sample collection was performed on day 63 after the first vaccine or placebo injection. TCRdb keeps only in-frame clones here, not all; method: immunoSEQ multiplex PCR. Of some 450,000 clones in the sample, less than 95% are singletons; the top ten hold about 4.1%.

The sequence was obtained from a person aged 18-60 years who received the Ad26.COV2.S COVID-19 vaccine or a placebo. The chain joins TRBV28 to TRBJ1-5; 8 nucleotides agree with TRBD1. The sample consisted of peripheral blood, taken in a trial of Ad26.COV2.S vaccine versus placebo. CDR3 coding DNA: TGTGCCAGCTTTGGGACAGGACGTTCGTACGGCAATCAGCCCCAGCATTTT. Translated, it gives CASFGTGRSYGNQPQHF.